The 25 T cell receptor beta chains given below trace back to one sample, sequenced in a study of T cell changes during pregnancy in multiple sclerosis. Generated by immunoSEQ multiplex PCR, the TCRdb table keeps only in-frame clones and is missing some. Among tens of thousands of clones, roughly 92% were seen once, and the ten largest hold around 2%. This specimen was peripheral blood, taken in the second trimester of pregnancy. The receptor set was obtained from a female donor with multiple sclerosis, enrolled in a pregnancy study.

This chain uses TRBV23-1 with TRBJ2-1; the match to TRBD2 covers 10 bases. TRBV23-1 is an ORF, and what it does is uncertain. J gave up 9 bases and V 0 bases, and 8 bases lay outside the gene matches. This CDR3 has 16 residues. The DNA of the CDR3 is TGCGCCAGCAGTCAATCTGGTCTAGCGGGAGTGGGTGAGCAGTTCTTC. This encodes CASSQSGLAGVGEQFF.

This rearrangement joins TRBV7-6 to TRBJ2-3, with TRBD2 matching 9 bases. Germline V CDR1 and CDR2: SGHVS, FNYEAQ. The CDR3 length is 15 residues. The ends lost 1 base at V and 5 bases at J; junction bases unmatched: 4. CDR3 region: CASSLGAGGKDTQYF. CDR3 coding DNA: TGTGCCAGCAGCTTAGGAGCGGGAGGAAAAGATACGCAGTATTTT.

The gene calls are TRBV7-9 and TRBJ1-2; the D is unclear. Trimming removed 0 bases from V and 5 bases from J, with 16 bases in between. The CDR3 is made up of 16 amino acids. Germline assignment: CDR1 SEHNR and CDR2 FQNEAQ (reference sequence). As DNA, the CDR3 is TGTGCCAGCAGCTTAGCGTCGGGAGAACTAAGTTATGGCTACACCTTC. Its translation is CASSLASGELSYGYTF.

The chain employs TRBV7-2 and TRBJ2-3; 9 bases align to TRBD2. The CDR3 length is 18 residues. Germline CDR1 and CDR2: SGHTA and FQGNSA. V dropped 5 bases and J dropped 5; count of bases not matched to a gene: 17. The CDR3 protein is CASSATLFWGGGEDTQYF. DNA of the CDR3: TGTGCCAGCAGCGCCACTCTCTTTTGGGGCGGGGGGGAAGATACGCAGTATTTT.

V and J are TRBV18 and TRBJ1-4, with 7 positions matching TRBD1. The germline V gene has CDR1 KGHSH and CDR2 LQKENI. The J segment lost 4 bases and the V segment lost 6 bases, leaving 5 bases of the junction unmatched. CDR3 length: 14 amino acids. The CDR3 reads CASSGTVSNEKLFF. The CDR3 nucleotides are TGTGCCAGCTCCGGGACAGTCAGTAATGAAAAACTGTTTTTT.

This chain's CDR3 is CASRTGTGDSPLHF. The DNA for the CDR3 is TGTGCCAGCAGAACCGGGACAGGGGATTCACCCCTCCACTTT. J is TRBJ1-6 and V is TRBV6-5, with TRBD1 matching over 10 bases. The CDR3 loop spans 14 amino acids. Per germline, CDR1 MNHEY and CDR2 SVGAGI. V lost 6 bases, J lost 8 bases, and 4 bases stayed unmatched.

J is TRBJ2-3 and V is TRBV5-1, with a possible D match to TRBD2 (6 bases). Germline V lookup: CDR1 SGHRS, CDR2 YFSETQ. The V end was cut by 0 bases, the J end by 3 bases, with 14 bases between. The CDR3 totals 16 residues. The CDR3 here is CASSLGTGVRTDTQYF. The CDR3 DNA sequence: TGCGCCAGCAGCTTGGGTACGGGAGTCAGAACAGATACGCAGTATTTT.

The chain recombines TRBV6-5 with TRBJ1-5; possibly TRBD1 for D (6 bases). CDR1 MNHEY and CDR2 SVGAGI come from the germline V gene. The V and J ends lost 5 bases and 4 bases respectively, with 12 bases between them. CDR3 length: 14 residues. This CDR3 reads CASSLDRNNQPQHF. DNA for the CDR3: TGTGCCAGCAGTCTGGACAGAAATAATCAGCCCCAGCATTTT.

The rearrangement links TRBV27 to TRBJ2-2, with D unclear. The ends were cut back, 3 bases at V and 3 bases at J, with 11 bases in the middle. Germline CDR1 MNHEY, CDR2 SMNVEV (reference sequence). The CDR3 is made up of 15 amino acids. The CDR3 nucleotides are TGTGCCAGCAGTTTTTCGGCAGCGTACACCGGGGAGCTGTTTTTT. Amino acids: CASSFSAAYTGELFF.

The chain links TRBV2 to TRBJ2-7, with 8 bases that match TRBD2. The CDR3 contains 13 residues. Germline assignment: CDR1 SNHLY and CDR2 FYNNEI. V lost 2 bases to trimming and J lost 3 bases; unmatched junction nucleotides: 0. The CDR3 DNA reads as TGTGCCAGCAGTGAAAGCGGGAGCTACGAGCAGTACTTC. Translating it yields CASSESGSYEQYF.

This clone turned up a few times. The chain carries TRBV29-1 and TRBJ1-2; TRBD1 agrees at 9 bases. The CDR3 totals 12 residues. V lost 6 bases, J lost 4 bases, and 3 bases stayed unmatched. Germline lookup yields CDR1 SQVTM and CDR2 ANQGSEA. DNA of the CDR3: TGCAGCGTAGAGACAGGGGGCTATGGCTACACCTTC. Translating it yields CSVETGGYGYTF.

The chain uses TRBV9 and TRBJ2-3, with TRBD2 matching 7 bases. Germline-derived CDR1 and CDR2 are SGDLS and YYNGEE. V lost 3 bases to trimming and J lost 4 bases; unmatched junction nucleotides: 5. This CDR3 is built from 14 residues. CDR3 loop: CASSARDYSDTQYF. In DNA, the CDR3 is TGTGCCAGCAGCGCAAGGGACTATTCAGATACGCAGTATTTT. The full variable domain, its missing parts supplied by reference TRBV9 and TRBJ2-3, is DSGVTQTPKHLITATGQRVTLRCSPRSGDLSVYWYQQSLDQGLQFLIQYYNGEERAKGNILERFSAQQFPDLHSELNLSSLELGDSALYFCASSARDYSDTQYFGPGTRLTVL.

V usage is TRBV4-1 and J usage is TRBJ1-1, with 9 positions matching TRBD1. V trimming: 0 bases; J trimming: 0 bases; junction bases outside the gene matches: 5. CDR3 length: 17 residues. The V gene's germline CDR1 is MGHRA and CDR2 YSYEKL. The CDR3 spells CASSQDLGQGMNTEAFF. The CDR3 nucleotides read TGCGCCAGCAGCCAAGATTTGGGACAGGGAATGAACACTGAAGCTTTCTTT.

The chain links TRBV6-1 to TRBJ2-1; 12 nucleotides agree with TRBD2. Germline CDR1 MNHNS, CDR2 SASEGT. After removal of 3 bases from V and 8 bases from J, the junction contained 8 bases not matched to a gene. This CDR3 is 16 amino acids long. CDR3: CASSDLLAGGPYEQFF. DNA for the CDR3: TGTGCCAGCAGTGATCTCCTAGCGGGAGGGCCATATGAGCAGTTCTTC.

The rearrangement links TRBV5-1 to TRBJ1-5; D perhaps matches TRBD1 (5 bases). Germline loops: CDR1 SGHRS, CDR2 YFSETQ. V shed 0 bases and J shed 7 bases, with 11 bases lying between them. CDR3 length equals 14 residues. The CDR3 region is CASSLEGAGQPQHF. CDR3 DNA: TGCGCCAGCAGCTTGGAAGGGGCCGGGCAGCCCCAGCATTTT.

The CDR3 sequence: CASSLGGWGGYGYTF. DNA of the CDR3: TGTGCCAGCAGCCTCGGGGGCTGGGGGGGGTACGGCTACACCTTC. This rearrangement joins TRBV6-5 to TRBJ1-2; D perhaps matches TRBD1 (6 bases). The CDR3 is 15 residues long. Germline loops: CDR1 MNHEY, CDR2 SVGAGI. With 6 bases removed from V and 8 bases from J, the gap between germline ends came to 22 bases.

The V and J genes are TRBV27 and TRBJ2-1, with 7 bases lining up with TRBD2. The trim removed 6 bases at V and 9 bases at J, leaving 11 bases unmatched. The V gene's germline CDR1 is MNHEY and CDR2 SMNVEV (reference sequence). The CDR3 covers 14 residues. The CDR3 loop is CASRSLGGGAEQFF. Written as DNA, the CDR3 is TGTGCCAGCAGATCCCTGGGGGGGGGAGCTGAGCAGTTCTTC.

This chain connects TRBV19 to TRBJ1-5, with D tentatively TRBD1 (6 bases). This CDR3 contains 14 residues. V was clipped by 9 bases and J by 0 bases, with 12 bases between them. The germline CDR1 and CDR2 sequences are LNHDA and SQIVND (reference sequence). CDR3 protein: CASGQRYSNQPQHF. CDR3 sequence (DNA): TGTGCCAGCGGACAGCGATATAGCAATCAGCCCCAGCATTTT.

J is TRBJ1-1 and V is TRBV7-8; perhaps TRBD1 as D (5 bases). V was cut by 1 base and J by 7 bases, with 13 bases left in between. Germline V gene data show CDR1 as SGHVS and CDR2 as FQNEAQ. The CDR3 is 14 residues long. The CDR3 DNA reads TGTGCCAGCAGCTTAGGATCCAGGGCCTTTGAAGCTTTCTTT. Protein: CASSLGSRAFEAFF.

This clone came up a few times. Here the CDR3 DNA reads TGTGCCAGCAGCCCAGGGGGATTAGGCGGCTACACCTTC. Residues: CASSPGGLGGYTF. The rearrangement uses TRBV11-2 and TRBJ1-2; 7 positions match TRBD1. With V trimmed by 5 bases and J by 8 bases, 8 bases remained unmatched. Germline CDR1 reads SGHAT; CDR2 reads FQNNGV. This CDR3 is built from 13 residues.

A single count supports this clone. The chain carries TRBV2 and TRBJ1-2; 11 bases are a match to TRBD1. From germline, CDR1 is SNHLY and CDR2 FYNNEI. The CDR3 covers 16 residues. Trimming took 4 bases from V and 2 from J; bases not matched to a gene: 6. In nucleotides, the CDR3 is TGTGCCAGCAGTGCGGACAGGGGGCGTGGAAACTATGGCTACACCTTC. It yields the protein CASSADRGRGNYGYTF.

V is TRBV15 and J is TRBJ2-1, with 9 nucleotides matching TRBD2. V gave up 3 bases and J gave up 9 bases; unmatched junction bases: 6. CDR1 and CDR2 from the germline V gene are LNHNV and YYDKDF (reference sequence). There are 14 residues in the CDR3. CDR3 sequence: CATSSSGRLTEQFF. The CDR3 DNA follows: TGTGCCACCAGCAGTAGCGGGAGATTGACTGAGCAGTTCTTC.

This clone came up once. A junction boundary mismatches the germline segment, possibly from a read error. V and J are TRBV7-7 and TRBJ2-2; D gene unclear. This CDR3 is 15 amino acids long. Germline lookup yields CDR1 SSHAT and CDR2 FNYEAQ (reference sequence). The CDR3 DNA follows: TGTGCTAGCAAAGAAGACGCCGGGTACACCGGGGAGCTGTTTTTT. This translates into CASKEDAGYTGELFF.

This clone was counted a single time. CDR3 bases: TGTGCCAGCAGTGTCCTCCCGGGACAAGGCTCTGGCTACACCTTC. Translation: CASSVLPGQGSGYTF. The V and J genes are TRBV6-1 and TRBJ1-2; a possible D gene is TRBD1 (6 bases). Looked up from germline, CDR1 is MNHNS and CDR2 is SASEGT. CDR3 length equals 15 residues. V was shortened by 4 bases and J by 7 bases, with 19 bases between the two germline ends.

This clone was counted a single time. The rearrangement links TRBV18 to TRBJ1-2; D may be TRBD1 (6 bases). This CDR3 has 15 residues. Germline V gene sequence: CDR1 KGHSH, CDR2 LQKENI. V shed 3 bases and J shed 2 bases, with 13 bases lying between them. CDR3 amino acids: CASSPTGQPNYGYTF. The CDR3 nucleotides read TGTGCCAGCTCACCGACGGGACAACCGAACTATGGCTACACCTTC. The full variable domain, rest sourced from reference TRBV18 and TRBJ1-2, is NAGVMQNPRHLVRRRGQEARLRCSPMKGHSHVYWYRQLPEEGLKFMVYLQKENIIDESGMPKERFSAEFPKEGPSILRIQQVVRGDSAAYFCASSPTGQPNYGYTFGSGTRLTVV.